A selection of T cell receptor beta chains follows, all from one sample in a study of blood T cell repertoires in COVID-19. Some clones are missing from TCRdb's copy, which holds only in-frame ones; the method was immunoSEQ multiplex PCR. The data contain around 53,000 clones, 90% of them singletons. Specimen: peripheral blood. The receptors were gathered from a human donor in a cohort sampled during active COVID-19. The conserved cysteine and the conserved F or W are not part of the CDR3 here.

v_call	j_call	cdr3_length	cdr3_aa
TRBV28	TRBJ1-5	15	ASNPQGWGKSNQPQH
TRBV21-1	TRBJ2-6	17	ASSAGNRDRARGANVLT
TRBV7-7	TRBJ2-6	13	ASSLDGAGANVLT
TRBV30	TRBJ2-7	10	AWSLGLYEQY
TRBV18	TRBJ2-7	13	ASSPGTSGAYEQY
TRBV27	TRBJ2-1	14	ASSFASAGGRNEQF
TRBV9	TRBJ2-3	20	ASSARDPRLAGASRGTDTQY
TRBV10-3	TRBJ1-1	11	AIRGGSNTEAF
TRBV6-4	TRBJ1-6	11	ASSDSLDSPLH
TRBV5-1	TRBJ2-1	11	ASSLPSAHEQF
TRBV12-3/TRBV12-4	TRBJ2-1	11	ACLKVAGNEQF
TRBV5-1	TRBJ2-3	14	ASSLASGGRTDTQY
TRBV19	TRBJ1-5	14	ASSPPVGAKHQPQH
TRBV7-9	TRBJ2-1	11	ASSLSQGYEQF
TRBV19	TRBJ2-7	13	ASSPRQGDFGEQY
TRBV4-1	TRBJ1-2	13	ASSQMTGAGYGYT
TRBV18	TRBJ1-4	14	ASSIGLRGQNEKLF
TRBV28	TRBJ2-7	12	ASETGTISYEQY
TRBV6-6	TRBJ2-2	12	ASMVAGGAGELF
TRBV4-2	TRBJ2-2	12	ASSLGHFTGELF
TRBV3-1/TRBV3-2	TRBJ2-3	16	ASSQERLAGGITDTQY
TRBV24-1	TRBJ2-5	13	ATSDRGQGLETQY
TRBV7-8	TRBJ2-3	14	ASSSAPDYVRRTQY
TRBV5-1	TRBJ1-2	13	ASSLAGQLNYGYT
TRBV27	TRBJ1-1	10	ASTSKGGYAF
TRBV30	TRBJ1-1	13	AWSAHPGEGTEAF
TRBV11-2	TRBJ2-1	14	ASSLPGTGSYNEQF
TRBV5-6	TRBJ1-1	12	ASSSIQGSTEAF
TRBV7-8	TRBJ1-2	11	ASSLDRAYGYT
TRBV25-1	TRBJ2-7	13	ASSDNSGSSYEQY
TRBV18	TRBJ2-5	13	ASSPPGSRQETQY
TRBV4-2	TRBJ2-2	10	ASRARTGELF
TRBV2	TRBJ2-3	14	ASSFPGTDPTDTQY
TRBV7-2	TRBJ2-5	14	ASSLGGQGGLETQY
TRBV4-1	TRBJ2-1	11	ASSQGGNNEQF
TRBV24-1	TRBJ1-1	11	ATSPDAGTEAF
TRBV5-1	TRBJ1-5	15	VSSARKERVANQPQH
TRBV19	TRBJ1-1	14	ASSIWPGTVNTEAF
TRBV4-2	TRBJ2-1	13	ASSPTVGGEGEQF
TRBV4-1	TRBJ1-4	15	ASSQELDRVTNEKLF
TRBV5-6	TRBJ1-3	13	ASSLRGVGGNTIY
TRBV5-5	TRBJ1-3	12	ASSLTASGNTIY
TRBV2	TRBJ1-1	12	ASSEADRGTEAF
TRBV27	TRBJ2-1	14	ASSGQGDSSYNEQF
TRBV6-2/TRBV6-3	TRBJ2-5	10	ASSPTEGTQY
TRBV11-2	TRBJ2-1	11	ASSLGGLAGVF
TRBV6-6	TRBJ2-1	15	ASSPLQGVINGNEQF
TRBV7-6	TRBJ1-4	14	ASSSARTGGIKKLF
TRBV18	TRBJ1-6	11	ASSPGTDSPLH
TRBV11-2	TRBJ2-3	11	ASSFQSTDTQY
TRBV6-5	TRBJ1-3	12	ASSLSYSGNTIY
TRBV4-3	TRBJ2-2	16	ASSQAARGTGSPGELF
TRBV27	TRBJ2-7	12	ASSPAGGPYEQY
TRBV28	TRBJ2-1	12	ASSLFKGPDEQF
TRBV11-1	TRBJ2-5	13	ASSLVRRGFVTQY